This T cell receptor (beta chain) was sequenced during a study of shared clonotypes between healthy human individuals. Profiling relied on immunoSEQ multiplex PCR, and the TCRdb table lists in-frame clones only, not all of them. The sample holds approximately 840,000 clones, 90% to 98% seen once. With respect to this clone: Its antigen is unidentified.

Germline CDR1 SGHRS, CDR2 YFSETQ. Trimming stripped 1 base from V and 1 base from J, with 14 bases between. The CDR3 consists of 16 residues. Naive-designated CD8 cells lacked CD45RO, were positively enriched for CCR7, and omitted terminally differentiated effector memory CD45RA+ cells. Study-level points and caveats: Despite large depth, rarefaction showed incomplete sorted-subset sequencing. Around 5% of naive CD4 clonotypes were shared across four donors.

The genes are TRBV5-1 and TRBJ1-2, with a weak D call TRBD1 (6 bases). The TCR sequence derives from a young man in good health. The sequenced sample consisted of naive CD8+ T cells sorted from blood. The CDR3 DNA reads as TGCGCCAGCAGCTTGTGGGGGACAACAGATAACTATGGCTACACCTTC. It specifies CASSLWGTTDNYGYTF. The entire variable domain, with the rest obtained from reference TRBV5-1 and TRBJ1-2, is as follows: KAGVTQTPRYLIKTRGQQVTLSCSPISGHRSVSWYQQTPGQGLQFLFEYFSETQRNKGNFPGRFSGRQFSNSRSEMNVSTLELGDSALYLCASSLWGTTDNYGYTFGSGTRLTVV.